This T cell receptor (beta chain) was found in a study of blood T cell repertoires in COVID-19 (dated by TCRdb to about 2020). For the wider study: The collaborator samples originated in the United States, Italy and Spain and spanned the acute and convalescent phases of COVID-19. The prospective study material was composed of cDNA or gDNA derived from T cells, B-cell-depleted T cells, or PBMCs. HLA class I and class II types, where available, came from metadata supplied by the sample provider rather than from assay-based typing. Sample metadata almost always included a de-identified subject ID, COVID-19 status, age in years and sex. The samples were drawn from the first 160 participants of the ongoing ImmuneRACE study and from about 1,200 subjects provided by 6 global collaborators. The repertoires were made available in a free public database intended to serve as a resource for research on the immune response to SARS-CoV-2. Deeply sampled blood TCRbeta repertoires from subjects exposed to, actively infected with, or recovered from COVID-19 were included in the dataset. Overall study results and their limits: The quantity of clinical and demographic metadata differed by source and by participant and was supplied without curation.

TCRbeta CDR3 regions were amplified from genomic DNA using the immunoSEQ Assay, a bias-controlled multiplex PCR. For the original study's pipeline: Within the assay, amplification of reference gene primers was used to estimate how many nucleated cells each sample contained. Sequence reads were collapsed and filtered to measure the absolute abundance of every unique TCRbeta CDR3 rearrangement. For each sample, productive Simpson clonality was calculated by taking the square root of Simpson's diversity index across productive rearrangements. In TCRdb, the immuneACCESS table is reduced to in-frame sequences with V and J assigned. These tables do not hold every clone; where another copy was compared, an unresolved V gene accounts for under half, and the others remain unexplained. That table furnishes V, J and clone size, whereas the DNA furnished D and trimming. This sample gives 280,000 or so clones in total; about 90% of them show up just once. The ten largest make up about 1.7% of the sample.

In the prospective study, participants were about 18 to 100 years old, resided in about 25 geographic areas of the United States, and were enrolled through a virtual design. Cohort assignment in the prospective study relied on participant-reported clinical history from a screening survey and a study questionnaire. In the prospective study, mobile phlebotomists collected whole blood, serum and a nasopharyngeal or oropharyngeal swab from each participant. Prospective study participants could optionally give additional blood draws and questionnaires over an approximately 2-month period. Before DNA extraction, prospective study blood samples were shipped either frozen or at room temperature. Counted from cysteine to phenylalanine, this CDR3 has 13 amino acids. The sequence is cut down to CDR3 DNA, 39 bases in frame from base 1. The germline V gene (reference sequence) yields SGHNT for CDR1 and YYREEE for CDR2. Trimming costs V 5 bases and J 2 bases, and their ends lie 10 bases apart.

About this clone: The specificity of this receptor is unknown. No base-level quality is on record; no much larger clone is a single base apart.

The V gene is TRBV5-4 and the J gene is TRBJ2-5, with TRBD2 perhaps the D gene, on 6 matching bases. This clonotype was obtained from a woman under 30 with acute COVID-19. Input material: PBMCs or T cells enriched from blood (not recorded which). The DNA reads TGTGCCAGCAGGACCGGGACTCAAGAGACCCAGTACTTC. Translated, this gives CASRTGTQETQYF.